This T cell receptor (beta chain) was retrieved from a study of cytomegalovirus exposure and HLA in healthy donors. CDR3 length: 15 amino acids. J was trimmed by 4 bases and V by 0 bases; bases with no gene match: 3. The germline V gene has CDR1 SGHRS and CDR2 YFSETQ. Study results and limitations: Using the classifier, cytomegalovirus status was reportedly diagnosed with high specificity and sensitivity.

A multiplex PCR was run with 60 Vbeta primers and 13 Jbeta primers. Only in-frame clones appear in the TCRdb table, and some are missing; sequencing was by immunoSEQ multiplex PCR. The repertoire consists of around 100,000 clones, with about 70% occurring once and the leading ten covering more than 0.7%. About this clone: Its antigen is still unknown.

The chain links TRBV5-1 to TRBJ1-2, with TRBD1 matching 10 bases. Material: PBMCs. This TCR came from a woman aged 25 to 39 in good health and CMV-seronegative. CDR3 protein: CASSLGGTGAYGYTF. The DNA of the CDR3 is TGCGCCAGCAGCTTGGGGGGGACAGGGGCCTATGGCTACACCTTC.